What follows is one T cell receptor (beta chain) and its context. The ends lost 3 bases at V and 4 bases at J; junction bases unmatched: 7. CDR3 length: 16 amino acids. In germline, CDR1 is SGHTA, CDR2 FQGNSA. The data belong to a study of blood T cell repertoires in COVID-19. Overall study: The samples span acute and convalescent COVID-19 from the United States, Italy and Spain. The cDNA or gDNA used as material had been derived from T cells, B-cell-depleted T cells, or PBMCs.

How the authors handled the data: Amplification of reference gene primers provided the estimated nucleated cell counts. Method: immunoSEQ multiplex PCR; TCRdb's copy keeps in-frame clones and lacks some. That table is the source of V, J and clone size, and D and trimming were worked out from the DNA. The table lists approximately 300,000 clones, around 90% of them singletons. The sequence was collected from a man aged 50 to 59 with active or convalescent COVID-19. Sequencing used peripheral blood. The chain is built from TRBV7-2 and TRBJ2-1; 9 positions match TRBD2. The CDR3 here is CASSFPGGGAYNEQFF. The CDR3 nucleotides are TGTGCCAGCAGCTTTCCAGGCGGGGGGGCATACAATGAGCAGTTCTTC.